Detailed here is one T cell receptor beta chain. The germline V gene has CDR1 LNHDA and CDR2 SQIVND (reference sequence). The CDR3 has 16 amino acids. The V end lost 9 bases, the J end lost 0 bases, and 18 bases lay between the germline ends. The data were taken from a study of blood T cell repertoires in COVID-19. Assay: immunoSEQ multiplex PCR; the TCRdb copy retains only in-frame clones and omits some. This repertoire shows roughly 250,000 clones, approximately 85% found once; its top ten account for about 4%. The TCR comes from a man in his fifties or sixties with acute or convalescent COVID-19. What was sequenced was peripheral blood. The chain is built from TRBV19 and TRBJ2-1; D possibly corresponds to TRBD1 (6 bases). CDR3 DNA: TGTGCCAGCGGTCGTCGTTGGGGGCCCTCCTACAATGAGCAGTTCTTC. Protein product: CASGRRWGPSYNEQFF.